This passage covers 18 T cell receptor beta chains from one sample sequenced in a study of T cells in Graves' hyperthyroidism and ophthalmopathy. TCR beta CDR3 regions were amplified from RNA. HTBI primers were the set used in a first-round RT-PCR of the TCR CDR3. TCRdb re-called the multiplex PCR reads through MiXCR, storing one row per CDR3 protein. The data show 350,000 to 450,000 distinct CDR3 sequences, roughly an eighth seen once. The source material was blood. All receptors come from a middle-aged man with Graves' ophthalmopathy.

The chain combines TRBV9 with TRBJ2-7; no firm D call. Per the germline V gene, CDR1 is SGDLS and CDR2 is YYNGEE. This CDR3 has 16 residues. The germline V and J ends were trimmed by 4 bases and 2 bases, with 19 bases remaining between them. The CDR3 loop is CASSPLGKEKTYEQYF. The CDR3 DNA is TGTGCCAGCAGCCCGTTGGGGAAAGAAAAGACCTACGAGCAGTACTTC.

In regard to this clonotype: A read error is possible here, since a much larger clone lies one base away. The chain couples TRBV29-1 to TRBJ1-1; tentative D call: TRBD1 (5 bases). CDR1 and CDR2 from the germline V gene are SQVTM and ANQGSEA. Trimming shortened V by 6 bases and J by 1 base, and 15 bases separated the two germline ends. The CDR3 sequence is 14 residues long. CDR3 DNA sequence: TGCAGCGTGAGGGCGACTCAGGGGAACACTGAAGCTTTCTTT. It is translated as CSVRATQGNTEAFF.

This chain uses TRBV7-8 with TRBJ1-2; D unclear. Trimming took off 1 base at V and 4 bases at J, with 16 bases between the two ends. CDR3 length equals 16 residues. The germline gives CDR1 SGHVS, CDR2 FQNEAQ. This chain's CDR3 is CASSLGSSAATYGYTF. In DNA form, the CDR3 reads TGTGCCAGCAGCTTAGGGTCCTCTGCAGCCACCTATGGCTACACCTTC.

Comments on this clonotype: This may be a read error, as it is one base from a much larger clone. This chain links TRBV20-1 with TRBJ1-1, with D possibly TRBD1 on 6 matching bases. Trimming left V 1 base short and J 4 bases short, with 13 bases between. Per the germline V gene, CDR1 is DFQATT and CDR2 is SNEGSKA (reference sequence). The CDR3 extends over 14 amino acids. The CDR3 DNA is TGCAGTGCTAGAGCGGGGGCCGGGGGCACTGAAGCTTTCTTT. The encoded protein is CSARAGAGGTEAFF.

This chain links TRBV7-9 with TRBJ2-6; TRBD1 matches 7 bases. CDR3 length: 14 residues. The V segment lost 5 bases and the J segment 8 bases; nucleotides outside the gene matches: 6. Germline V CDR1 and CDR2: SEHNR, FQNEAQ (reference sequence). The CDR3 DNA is TGTGCCAGCAGCGGTACAGGGGCCACCAACGTCCTGACTTTC. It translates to CASSGTGATNVLTF.

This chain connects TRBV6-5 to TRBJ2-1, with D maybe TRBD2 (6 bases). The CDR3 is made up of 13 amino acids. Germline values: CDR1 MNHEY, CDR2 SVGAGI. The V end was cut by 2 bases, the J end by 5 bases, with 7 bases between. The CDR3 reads CASSYGGDNEQFF. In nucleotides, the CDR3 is TGTGCCAGCAGTTACGGCGGGGACAATGAGCAGTTCTTC.

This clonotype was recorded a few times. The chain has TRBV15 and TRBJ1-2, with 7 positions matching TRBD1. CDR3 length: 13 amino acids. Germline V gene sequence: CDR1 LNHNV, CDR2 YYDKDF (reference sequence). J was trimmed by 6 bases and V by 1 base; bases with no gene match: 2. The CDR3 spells CATSRGTGDGYTF. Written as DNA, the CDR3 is TGTGCCACCAGCAGAGGAACAGGGGATGGCTACACCTTC. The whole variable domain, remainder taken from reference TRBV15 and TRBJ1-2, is DAMVIQNPRYQVTQFGKPVTLSCSQTLNHNVMYWYQQKSSQAPKLLFHYYDKDFNNEADTPDNFQSRRPNTSFCFLDIRSPGLGDTAMYLCATSRGTGDGYTFGSGTRLTVV.

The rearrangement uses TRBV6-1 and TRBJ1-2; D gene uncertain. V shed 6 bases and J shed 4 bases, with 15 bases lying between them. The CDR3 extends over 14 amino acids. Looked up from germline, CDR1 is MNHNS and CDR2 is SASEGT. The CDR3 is CASSLSGEGYGYTF. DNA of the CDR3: TGTGCCAGCAGCCTTTCCGGGGAGGGCTATGGCTACACCTTC.

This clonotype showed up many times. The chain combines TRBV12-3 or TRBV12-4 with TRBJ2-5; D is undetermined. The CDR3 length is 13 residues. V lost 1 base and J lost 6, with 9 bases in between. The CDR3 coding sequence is TGTGCCAGCAGTTTAGTTTCCTCTCAGACCCAGTACTTC. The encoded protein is CASSLVSSQTQYF.

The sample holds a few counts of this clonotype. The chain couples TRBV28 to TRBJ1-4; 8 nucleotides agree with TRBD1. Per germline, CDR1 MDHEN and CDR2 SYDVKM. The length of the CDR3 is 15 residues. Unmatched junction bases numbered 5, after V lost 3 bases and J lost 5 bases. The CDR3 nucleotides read TGTGCCAGCAGTTTTTTGGGACAGGAAAATGAAAAACTGTTTTTT. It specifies CASSFLGQENEKLFF.

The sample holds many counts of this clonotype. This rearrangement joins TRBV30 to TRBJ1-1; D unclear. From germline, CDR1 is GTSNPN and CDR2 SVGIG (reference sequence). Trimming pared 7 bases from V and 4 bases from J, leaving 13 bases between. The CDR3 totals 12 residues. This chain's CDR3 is CASNEGLTEAFF. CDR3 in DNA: TGTGCCTCAAATGAGGGTCTCACTGAAGCTTTCTTT. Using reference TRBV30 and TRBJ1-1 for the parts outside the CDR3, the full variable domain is SQTIHQWPATLVQPVGSPLSLECTVEGTSNPNLYWYRQAAGRGLQLLFYSVGIGQISSEVPQNLSASRPQDRQFILSSKKLLLSDSGFYLCASNEGLTEAFFGQGTRLTVV.

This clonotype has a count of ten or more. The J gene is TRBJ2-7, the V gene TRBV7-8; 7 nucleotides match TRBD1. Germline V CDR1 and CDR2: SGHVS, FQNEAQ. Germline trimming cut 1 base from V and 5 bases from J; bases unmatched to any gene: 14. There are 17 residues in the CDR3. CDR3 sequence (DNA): TGTGCCAGCAGCTTAGTTGGCGACAGGGCCCTTAACCACGAGCAGTACTTC. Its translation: CASSLVGDRALNHEQYF.

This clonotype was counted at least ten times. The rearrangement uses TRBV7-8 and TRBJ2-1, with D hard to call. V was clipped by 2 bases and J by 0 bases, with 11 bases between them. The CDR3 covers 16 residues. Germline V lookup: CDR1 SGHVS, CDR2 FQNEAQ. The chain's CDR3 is CASSLRAVSSYNEQFF. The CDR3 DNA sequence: TGTGCCAGCAGCTTACGTGCGGTAAGCTCCTACAATGAGCAGTTCTTC.

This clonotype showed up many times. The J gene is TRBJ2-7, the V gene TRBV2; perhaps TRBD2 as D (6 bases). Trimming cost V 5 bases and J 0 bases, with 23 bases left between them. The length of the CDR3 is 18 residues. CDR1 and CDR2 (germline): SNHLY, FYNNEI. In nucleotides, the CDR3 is TGTGCCAGCAGTTTTGTCCCAGGGTTGGCGGGGAGCTCCTACGAGCAGTACTTC. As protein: CASSFVPGLAGSSYEQYF.

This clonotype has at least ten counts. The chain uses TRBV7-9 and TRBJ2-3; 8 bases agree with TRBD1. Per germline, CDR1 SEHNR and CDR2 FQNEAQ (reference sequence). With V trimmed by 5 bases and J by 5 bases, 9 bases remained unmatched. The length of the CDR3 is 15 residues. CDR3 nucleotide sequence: TGTGCCAGCAGCCTCCGGGACAGGACCCGAGATACGCAGTATTTT. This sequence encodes CASSLRDRTRDTQYF.

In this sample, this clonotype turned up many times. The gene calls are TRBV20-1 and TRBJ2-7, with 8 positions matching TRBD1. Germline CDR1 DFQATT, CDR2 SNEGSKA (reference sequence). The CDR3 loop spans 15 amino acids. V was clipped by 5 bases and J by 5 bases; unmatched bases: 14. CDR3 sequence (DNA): TGCAGTGCTGGTAGTTTTCGGCAGGGGGCAAACGAGCAGTACTTC. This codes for CSAGSFRQGANEQYF.

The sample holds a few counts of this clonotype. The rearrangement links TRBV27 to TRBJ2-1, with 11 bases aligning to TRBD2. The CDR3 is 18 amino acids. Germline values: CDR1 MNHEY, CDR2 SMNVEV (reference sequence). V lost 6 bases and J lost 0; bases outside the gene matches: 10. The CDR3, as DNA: TGTGCCAGCAGACCGGGACTAGCGGCATCCCTCTCCTACAATGAGCAGTTCTTC. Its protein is CASRPGLAASLSYNEQFF.

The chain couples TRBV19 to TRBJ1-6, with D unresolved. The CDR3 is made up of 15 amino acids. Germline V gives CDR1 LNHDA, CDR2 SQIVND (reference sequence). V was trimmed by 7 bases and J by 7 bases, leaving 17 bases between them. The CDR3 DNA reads TGTGCCAGTACCCGTCCTGAGGGAGGCAATTCACCCCTCCACTTT. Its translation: CASTRPEGGNSPLHF.